Listed below are T cell receptor beta chains from one sample, sequenced in a study of sequential checkpoint blockade in melanoma. Sequencing was performed with immunoSEQ multiplex PCR; in TCRdb, only in-frame clones are kept and a portion is missing. The table includes approximately 3,700 clones, about 23% detected once. Here the sequenced sample was tumor tissue (inferred from file names), taken from a patient given nivolumab and ipilimumab in sequence. All receptors come from a human donor with melanoma. Both conserved end residues are trimmed from each CDR3. Fields, in order: V gene, CDR3 length, J gene, CDR3 protein.

V gene: TRBV15; CDR3 length: 13; J gene: TRBJ2-2; CDR3 protein: ATRGPGANTGELF
V gene: TRBV19; CDR3 length: 12; J gene: TRBJ1-2; CDR3 protein: ASSMEWGTYGYT
V gene: TRBV5-1; CDR3 length: 13; J gene: TRBJ2-5; CDR3 protein: ASSTSGGALETQY
V gene: TRBV19; CDR3 length: 13; J gene: TRBJ1-6; CDR3 protein: ASRTRTGGNSPLH
V gene: TRBV4-1; CDR3 length: 12; J gene: TRBJ1-5; CDR3 protein: ASSQGQTSGPQH
V gene: TRBV9; CDR3 length: 12; J gene: TRBJ1-6; CDR3 protein: ASSEDRGASPLH
V gene: TRBV18; CDR3 length: 12; J gene: TRBJ2-2; CDR3 protein: ASSTTEGTGELF
V gene: TRBV5-1; CDR3 length: 13; J gene: TRBJ1-1; CDR3 protein: ASSLDSSLNTEAF
V gene: TRBV9; CDR3 length: 14; J gene: TRBJ2-2; CDR3 protein: ASSESPRGITGELF
V gene: TRBV11-3; CDR3 length: 13; J gene: TRBJ1-2; CDR3 protein: ASSHDRDRGSGYT
V gene: TRBV30; CDR3 length: 13; J gene: TRBJ1-3; CDR3 protein: AWRTGPSSGNTIY
V gene: TRBV7-4; CDR3 length: 11; J gene: TRBJ1-2; CDR3 protein: ASSLPDRPGYT
V gene: TRBV5-1; CDR3 length: 12; J gene: TRBJ2-3; CDR3 protein: ASSSLFDTDTQY
V gene: TRBV11-3; CDR3 length: 12; J gene: TRBJ2-2; CDR3 protein: ASSLITGGAELF
V gene: TRBV29-1; CDR3 length: 12; J gene: TRBJ2-2; CDR3 protein: SVQGQGVTGELF
V gene: TRBV11-3; CDR3 length: 12; J gene: TRBJ1-2; CDR3 protein: ASSPNLQADGYT
V gene: TRBV6-8; CDR3 length: 13; J gene: TRBJ2-1; CDR3 protein: ASSIRQGPYNEQF
V gene: TRBV18; CDR3 length: 14; J gene: TRBJ2-1; CDR3 protein: ASSVIAGDTYNEQF
V gene: TRBV18; CDR3 length: 13; J gene: TRBJ1-1; CDR3 protein: ASSPLELANTEAF
V gene: TRBV11-3; CDR3 length: 14; J gene: TRBJ1-5; CDR3 protein: ASSRDRDPQRQPQH
V gene: TRBV11-3; CDR3 length: 12; J gene: TRBJ2-3; CDR3 protein: ASSQPVFADTQY
V gene: TRBV1; CDR3 length: 13; J gene: TRBJ1-5; CDR3 protein: ASSQVGAGGQPQH
V gene: TRBV9; CDR3 length: 13; J gene: TRBJ1-1; CDR3 protein: ASSTLQGADTEAF
V gene: TRBV29-1; CDR3 length: 11; J gene: TRBJ2-4; CDR3 protein: SVEDGGANIQY
V gene: TRBV11-3; CDR3 length: 12; J gene: TRBJ2-7; CDR3 protein: ASSYRLGPYEQY
V gene: TRBV9; CDR3 length: 17; J gene: TRBJ2-3; CDR3 protein: ASSVTPSSRGASTDTQY
V gene: TRBV18; CDR3 length: 14; J gene: TRBJ2-2; CDR3 protein: ASSPPISGAGGELF
V gene: TRBV28; CDR3 length: 13; J gene: TRBJ2-3; CDR3 protein: ASNATLADPWAQY
V gene: TRBV6-8; CDR3 length: 14; J gene: TRBJ2-2; CDR3 protein: ASSYSGYGSTGELF
V gene: TRBV29-1; CDR3 length: 16; J gene: TRBJ2-5; CDR3 protein: SVDSKGDIWIPQETQY
V gene: TRBV6-8; CDR3 length: 11; J gene: TRBJ1-2; CDR3 protein: ASSKQGGNGYT
V gene: TRBV6-8; CDR3 length: 11; J gene: TRBJ1-1; CDR3 protein: ASGRSGNTEAF
V gene: TRBV19; CDR3 length: 13; J gene: TRBJ2-2; CDR3 protein: ASTTHGNIPGELF
V gene: TRBV11-3; CDR3 length: 12; J gene: TRBJ2-5; CDR3 protein: ASSLGLYQETQY
V gene: TRBV12-5; CDR3 length: 14; J gene: TRBJ2-2; CDR3 protein: ASKNSRGELTGELF
V gene: TRBV2; CDR3 length: 12; J gene: TRBJ2-5; CDR3 protein: ASSLDSPVGTQY
V gene: TRBV7-6; CDR3 length: 13; J gene: TRBJ2-2; CDR3 protein: ASSLVAGGPGELF
V gene: TRBV11-3; CDR3 length: 14; J gene: TRBJ1-2; CDR3 protein: ASSLAPGRTNYGYT
V gene: TRBV5-1; CDR3 length: 13; J gene: TRBJ2-2; CDR3 protein: ASRPGTLNTGELF
V gene: TRBV6-8; CDR3 length: 13; J gene: TRBJ2-3; CDR3 protein: ASSSWTGTADTQY
V gene: TRBV12-5; CDR3 length: 10; J gene: TRBJ2-1; CDR3 protein: ASTASGGEQF
V gene: TRBV29-1; CDR3 length: 11; J gene: TRBJ2-4; CDR3 protein: SVGTFPENIQY
V gene: TRBV6-8; CDR3 length: 13; J gene: TRBJ1-1; CDR3 protein: ASSYPGTENTEAF
V gene: TRBV29-1; CDR3 length: 11; J gene: TRBJ1-3; CDR3 protein: SVDLSSGNTIY
V gene: TRBV5-1; CDR3 length: 16; J gene: TRBJ2-2; CDR3 protein: ASSLTGSATTNTGELF
V gene: TRBV15; CDR3 length: 14; J gene: TRBJ1-6; CDR3 protein: ATSRRPGRYNSPLH
V gene: TRBV6-1; CDR3 length: 13; J gene: TRBJ1-4; CDR3 protein: ASSEALTDNEKLF
V gene: TRBV29-1; CDR3 length: 13; J gene: TRBJ2-1; CDR3 protein: SVEDNGQPYNEQF
V gene: TRBV9; CDR3 length: 13; J gene: TRBJ1-1; CDR3 protein: ASSARGDPNTEAF
V gene: TRBV11-3; CDR3 length: 12; J gene: TRBJ2-7; CDR3 protein: ASSFGGGPYEQY
V gene: TRBV30; CDR3 length: 12; J gene: TRBJ2-2; CDR3 protein: DLLTGLSTGELF
V gene: TRBV5-1; CDR3 length: 12; J gene: TRBJ2-5; CDR3 protein: ASSLVRGGETQY
V gene: TRBV5-1; CDR3 length: 15; J gene: TRBJ2-5; CDR3 protein: ASSFYPGTGSGETQY
V gene: TRBV6-8; CDR3 length: 11; J gene: TRBJ2-3; CDR3 protein: ASRRYLGDTQY
V gene: TRBV29-1; CDR3 length: 11; J gene: TRBJ1-1; CDR3 protein: SVAGNLNTEAF
V gene: TRBV6-8; CDR3 length: 13; J gene: TRBJ2-5; CDR3 protein: ASKTPGAGEETQY
V gene: TRBV15; CDR3 length: 13; J gene: TRBJ2-7; CDR3 protein: ATSRVEQGEAKQY
V gene: TRBV19; CDR3 length: 13; J gene: TRBJ2-1; CDR3 protein: ASSSTGGHYNEQF
V gene: TRBV19; CDR3 length: 10; J gene: TRBJ1-5; CDR3 protein: ASSIALMAQH